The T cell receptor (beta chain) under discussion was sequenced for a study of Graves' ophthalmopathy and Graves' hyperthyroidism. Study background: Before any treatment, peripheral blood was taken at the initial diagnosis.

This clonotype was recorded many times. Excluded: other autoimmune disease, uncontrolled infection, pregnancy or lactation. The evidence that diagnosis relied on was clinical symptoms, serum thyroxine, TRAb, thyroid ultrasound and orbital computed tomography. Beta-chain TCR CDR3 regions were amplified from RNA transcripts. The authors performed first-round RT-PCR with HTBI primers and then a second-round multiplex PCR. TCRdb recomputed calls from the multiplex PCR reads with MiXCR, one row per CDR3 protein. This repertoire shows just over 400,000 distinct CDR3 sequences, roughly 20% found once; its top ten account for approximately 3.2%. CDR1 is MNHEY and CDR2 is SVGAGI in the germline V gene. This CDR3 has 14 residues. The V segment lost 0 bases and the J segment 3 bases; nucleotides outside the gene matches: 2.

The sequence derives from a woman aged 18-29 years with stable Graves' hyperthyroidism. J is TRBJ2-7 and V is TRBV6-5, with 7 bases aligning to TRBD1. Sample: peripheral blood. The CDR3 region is CASSYSRDSYEQYF. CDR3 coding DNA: TGTGCCAGCAGTTACTCCCGGGACAGCTACGAGCAGTACTTC.